This is a list of T cell receptor beta chains from one sample in a study of T cell repertoires in cytomegalovirus infection. No cognate antigen is known for these TCRs. TCRdb independently ran MiXCR on the reads; one entry per CDR3 protein. The sample has 750,000 to 900,000 distinct CDR3 sequences, 25% to 30% seen once. The input for sequencing was cultured CD8+ T cells from PBMCs, taken from culture after CMV antigen stimulation. Receptor source: a human donor in good health (CMV status not recorded). Some clones in this sample may be carry-over from other donors' samples. The CDR3 runs from the conserved cysteine through the conserved F or W. D genes are given only for firm matches. Not all rows give a size; the values are once, few, many and, for expanded clones, a class.

size	D	V	J	DNA	CDR3
-	TRBD1	TRBV7-9	TRBJ2-7	TGTGCCAGCAGCCCCCGGGACAGGGGGAAGTACGAGCAGTACTTC	CASSPRDRGKYEQYF
-	TRBD2	TRBV19	TRBJ2-5	TGTGCCAGTAAGCCCCCCCCAAGCGGGGGAGAGACCCAGTACTTC	CASKPPPSGGETQYF
-	-	TRBV2	TRBJ1-2	TGTGCCAGCAGTGAGGTAGTACGCAGGGGCGCAGAAGGCTACACCTTC	CASSEVVRRGAEGYTF
-	-	TRBV7-8	TRBJ2-1	TGTGCCAGCAGAGGGACCCCCGGCCGCAACAATGAGCAGTTCTTC	CASRGTPGRNNEQFF
-	-	TRBV6-1	TRBJ1-6	TGTGCCAGCAGTGACAGGGGCCCCTTGCCCCTCCACTTT	CASSDRGPLPLHF
-	-	TRBV7-9	TRBJ1-1	TGTGCCAGCAGCTTACAAGCAGGGGCGAACACTGAAGCTTTCTTT	CASSLQAGANTEAFF
-	-	TRBV4-1	TRBJ1-1	TGCGCCAGCAGCCAAGATGGGGCAGGGATAGACACTGAAGCTTTCTTT	CASSQDGAGIDTEAFF
many	-	TRBV7-2	TRBJ2-7	TGTGCCAGCAGCGGGGACGAGCAGTACTTC	CASSGDEQYF
few	-	TRBV29-1	TRBJ1-2	TGCAGCGTGGGAAGAGGGGTGGATGGCTACACCTTC	CSVGRGVDGYTF
-	-	TRBV6-1	TRBJ1-2	TGTGCCAGCAGTCCCAGGACACTTTCCTATGGCTACACCTTC	CASSPRTLSYGYTF
-	-	TRBV19	TRBJ1-5	TGTGCCAGTAGTATCGGATCGGCGGACAATCAGCCCCAGCATTTT	CASSIGSADNQPQHF
few	-	TRBV24-1	TRBJ1-5	TGTGCCACCAGCGGCGGGGGGGGCAATCAGCCCCAGCATTTT	CATSGGGGNQPQHF
many	-	TRBV7-9	TRBJ1-4	TGTGCCAGCGGACGGAATGAAAAACTGTTTTTT	CASGRNEKLFF
many	-	TRBV7-9	TRBJ1-1	TGTGCCAGCAGCCATCAGGGACGTGGAATGAACACTGAAGCTTTCTTT	CASSHQGRGMNTEAFF
few	-	TRBV19	TRBJ1-5	TGTGCCAGTAATCCAAGGGGGACTAATCAGCCCCAGCATTTT	CASNPRGTNQPQHF
few	-	TRBV6-2/TRBV6-3	TRBJ1-1	TGTGCCAGCAGTTACTCACCTAGAGAAGCTTTCTTT	CASSYSPREAFF
few	TRBD1	TRBV2	TRBJ2-3	TGTGCCAGCAGAAGAACAGGGGCAGCAACAGATACGCAGTATTTT	CASRRTGAATDTQYF
many	-	TRBV7-9	TRBJ1-2	TGTGCCAGCAGCCCGACAGGACTTCATGGTGGCTACACCTTC	CASSPTGLHGGYTF
few	TRBD1	TRBV6-5	TRBJ1-1	TGTGCCAGCGAAACAGGGGGGGGTGAAGCTTTCTTT	CASETGGGEAFF
few	TRBD2	TRBV12-3/TRBV12-4	TRBJ2-2	TGTGCCAGCAGTTCCTTATCGACTAGCGGGGAAGGCACCGGGGAGCTGTTTTTT	CASSSLSTSGEGTGELFF
-	-	TRBV19	TRBJ2-5	TGTGCCAGTAGTATAATCGGCGCAGCCAAAGAGACCCAGTACTTC	CASSIIGAAKETQYF
-	-	TRBV25-1	TRBJ2-2	TGTGCCAGCAGTGTTCAGAGCGGGGAGCTGTTTTTT	CASSVQSGELFF
-	-	TRBV20-1	TRBJ2-1	TGCAGTGCTAGAGAGGTAGAGGGGTGGAATGAGCAGTTCTTC	CSAREVEGWNEQFF
-	-	TRBV25-1	TRBJ2-7	TGTGCCAGCAGTTTGGGGGCCAACCACCTCTTC	CASSLGANHLF
-	-	TRBV5-4	TRBJ2-6	TGTGCCAGCAGCTTGAGAGGGGATGGGGCCAACGTCCTGACTTTC	CASSLRGDGANVLTF
many	TRBD1	TRBV12-3/TRBV12-4	TRBJ1-2	TGTGCCAGCAGGGGACAGGGAAACTATGGCTACACCTTC	CASRGQGNYGYTF
-	-	TRBV6-8	TRBJ1-1	TGTGCCAGCAGTTCGAGACCGGGACCCTCCGACACTGAAGCTTTCTTT	CASSSRPGPSDTEAFF
-	-	TRBV19	TRBJ1-5	TGTGCCAGTAGTATAGCCGAGGGCCAGCCCCAGCATTTT	CASSIAEGQPQHF
-	TRBD2	TRBV7-8	TRBJ2-3	TGTGCCAGCAGCTTACAAGCGGGGGGGCTTCAAGATACGCAGTATTTT	CASSLQAGGLQDTQYF
few	TRBD1	TRBV5-5	TRBJ2-7	TGTGCCAGCAGCTTGTCCGGGACAGAGGCCTACGAGCAGTACTTC	CASSLSGTEAYEQYF
few	-	TRBV20-1	TRBJ1-2	TGCAGTGCTAGACTATCGGAGGCTGGCTACACCTTC	CSARLSEAGYTF
-	TRBD1	TRBV10-2	TRBJ2-1	TGCGCCAGCAGTGAGGAGACAGGGTGGGATGAGCAGTTCTTC	CASSEETGWDEQFF
many	TRBD1	TRBV7-8	TRBJ1-5	TGTGCCAGCAGCGGTCGACAGGGGGGTAACAATCAGCCCCAGCATTTT	CASSGRQGGNNQPQHF
-	-	TRBV27	TRBJ1-5	TGTGCCAGCAGGGGAGGGGAAGGGTTGGCAGATCAGCCCCAGCATTTT	CASRGGEGLADQPQHF
few	-	TRBV7-8	TRBJ2-7	TGTGCCAGCAACTCTGATGTGGGGACCCACTACGAGCAGTACTTC	CASNSDVGTHYEQYF
-	TRBD1	TRBV29-1	TRBJ1-2	TGCAGCGTTGCGTCGTGGGACAGTGCCGGGAGTGGCTACACCTTC	CSVASWDSAGSGYTF
-	TRBD2	TRBV5-6	TRBJ2-4	TGTGCCAGCAGCACGCGGTACGGACTAGCGGATTCTACGGCCAAAAACATTCAGTACTTC	CASSTRYGLADSTAKNIQYF
-	-	TRBV6-2/TRBV6-3	TRBJ1-5	TGTGCCAGCCTAAAACCGGGCCTTTTCCAGCCCCAGCATTTT	CASLKPGLFQPQHF
few	-	TRBV12-3/TRBV12-4	TRBJ2-1	TGTGCCAGCAGTTTATCCGCGGGTAGTGAGCAGTTCTTC	CASSLSAGSEQFF
few	-	TRBV19	TRBJ1-1	TGTGCCAGTAGTATAGGCCCGCCGGACGGTACGAACACTGAAGCTTTCTTT	CASSIGPPDGTNTEAFF
-	-	TRBV12-3/TRBV12-4	TRBJ2-5	TGTGCCAGCAGTTACTTTCGCGCGGAGACCCAGTACTTC	CASSYFRAETQYF
many	TRBD1	TRBV4-1	TRBJ1-5	TGCGCCAGCAGCCAAGAGATGGTTCAGGGGGATCAGCCCCAGCATTTT	CASSQEMVQGDQPQHF
many	-	TRBV7-2	TRBJ2-4	TGTGCCAGCAGCTTAGAGCTAGCCAAAAACATTCAGTACTTC	CASSLELAKNIQYF
-	TRBD1	TRBV10-2	TRBJ1-5	TGCGCCAGCAGAAAAGGGACAGCCAGCAATCAGCCCCAGCATTTT	CASRKGTASNQPQHF
many	-	TRBV7-6	TRBJ2-7	TGTGCCAGCAGCTTAGAAGCAGGGATAATCTACGAGCAGTACTTC	CASSLEAGIIYEQYF
-	-	TRBV4-3	TRBJ2-2	TGCGCCAGCAGCCCTGTAGTTGGCACCGGGGAGCTGTTTTTT	CASSPVVGTGELFF
-	TRBD2	TRBV27	TRBJ2-1	TGTGCCAGCCGGCCGCGGGGGGGGGATAATGAGCAGTTCTTC	CASRPRGGDNEQFF
few	-	TRBV7-9	TRBJ2-5	TGTGCCAGCAGCCCCGGAAACCCTCCAGGGGAAGAGACCCAGTACTTC	CASSPGNPPGEETQYF
-	-	TRBV5-8	TRBJ1-2	TGTGCCAGCAGCCCCGGGACGGACCTTAACTATCGCTACACCTTC	CASSPGTDLNYRYTF
-	-	TRBV4-3	TRBJ2-5	TGCGCCAGCAGCCAAGGGGTGTATCGGGAGACCCAGTACTTC	CASSQGVYRETQYF
-	-	TRBV2	TRBJ1-2	TGTGCGCGCGTGGGGCAGGATCGAAATGGCTACACCTTC	CARVGQDRNGYTF
many	-	TRBV7-9	TRBJ2-5	TGTGCCAGCAGCTTGCCCCGTCGGGGGGCCGACCAAGAGACCCAGTACTTC	CASSLPRRGADQETQYF
few	-	TRBV7-9	TRBJ1-1	TGTGCCAGCAGCTTAGCCGTTACAGGGCCTGAATGGACTGAAGCTTTCTTT	CASSLAVTGPEWTEAFF
few	-	TRBV2	TRBJ2-3	TGTGCCAGCAGTGAGGAGCGGGCGTTCACAGATACGCAGTATTTT	CASSEERAFTDTQYF
-	-	TRBV6-5	TRBJ2-7	TGTGCCAGCAGTTTGGGGATAGGGGCATCCTACGAGCAGTACTTC	CASSLGIGASYEQYF
-	-	TRBV6-6	TRBJ2-4	TGTGCCAGCAGTTCCCCCGGGGGCGATGCCAAAAACATTCAGTACTTC	CASSSPGGDAKNIQYF
-	-	TRBV29-1	TRBJ2-1	TGCAGCGCACAAGCGACCTACCAAGGGGATGAGCAGTTCTTC	CSAQATYQGDEQFF
-	-	TRBV5-6	TRBJ1-1	TGTGCCAGCAGCTTGGCGGGGCATCTTGAAGCTTTCTTT	CASSLAGHLEAFF
few	TRBD2	TRBV12-3/TRBV12-4	TRBJ2-3	TGTGCCAGCGCATTCGGGAGCGGGGGCGGAGATACGCAGTATTTT	CASAFGSGGGDTQYF
few	-	TRBV7-9	TRBJ2-1	TGTGCCAGCAGTCCCTTTCGGGGGCGAAGCTCCTACAATGAGCAGTTCTTC	CASSPFRGRSSYNEQFF